Listed here are 6 T cell receptor beta chains from one sample, sequenced in a study of vaccination effects on CD4 cells after COVID-19. These TCRs' antigens remain unknown. Antigen-specific CD4+ T cell clonotypes were called by their expansion after viral peptide-pool culture in ViraFEST. CD4+ T cell isolation took place after nine to eleven days of culture. The person had a PCR-confirmed SARS-CoV-2 infection during March to December 2020. The method was immunoSEQ multiplex PCR; TCRdb's version includes in-frame clones alone and lacks a portion of them. The repertoire has approximately 70,000 clones, about 69% of them found once; the top ten carry 5%. Sequences were derived from CD4+ T cells from PBMCs cultured with HIV peptides, sampled before COVID-19 vaccination. Indicated subset: HIV-1 Nef peptide pool negative control/reference culture. The receptor source for this set is a human donor who had a prior SARS-CoV-2 infection.

Points on this clone: One junction end disagrees with the germline gene, perhaps due to a read error. This chain connects TRBV7-9 to TRBJ2-7; TRBD2 aligns across 9 bases. Germline-derived CDR1 and CDR2 are SEHNR and FQNEAQ (reference sequence). The CDR3 has 15 amino acids. As DNA, the CDR3 is TGTGCCAGCAGCTTAGCGGGGGGACTAGCTCGCCCTCCCCTCTTC. It encodes CASSLAGGLARPPLF.

The rearrangement links TRBV19 to TRBJ2-3; 9 positions agree with TRBD2. This CDR3 is built from 16 residues. The germline V gene has CDR1 LNHDA and CDR2 SQIVND (reference sequence). The junction had 11 bases not matched to a gene; V was cut back by 6 bases and J by 4 bases. CDR3 DNA: TGTGCCAGTAGCCTTGGGAGCGGGGGGCCCGCAGATACGCAGTATTTT. Protein sequence: CASSLGSGGPADTQYF.

About this clone: A read error may produce the germline difference seen at one junction end. The rearrangement uses TRBV7-7 and TRBJ2-1; D is possibly TRBD2 (7 bases). This CDR3 contains 17 residues. CDR1 and CDR2 from the germline V gene are SSHAT and FNYEAQ (reference sequence). CDR3 in amino acids: CASSSPRTPVGGHEQFF. The DNA of the CDR3 is TGTGCTAGCAGCTCTCCCAGGACCCCAGTGGGGGGGCATGAGCAGTTCTTC.

Here the CDR3 DNA reads TGCGCCAGCAGTAAAAGCACAGATACGCAGTATTTT. As protein: CASSKSTDTQYF. This sequence joins TRBV5-1 and TRBJ2-3, with no clear D. This CDR3 is 12 amino acids long. Germline loops: CDR1 SGHRS, CDR2 YFSETQ. Deletions cut 5 bases from V and 0 bases from J, with 4 bases between.

The rearrangement joins TRBV19 to TRBJ1-5, with no clear D. Germline V gives CDR1 LNHDA, CDR2 SQIVND (reference sequence). V gave up 6 bases and J gave up 2 bases, with 20 bases separating them. This CDR3 spans 17 amino acids. CDR3 residues: CASREKTGKGRNQPQHF. CDR3 sequence (DNA): TGTGCCAGTAGGGAAAAGACGGGGAAAGGGCGCAATCAGCCCCAGCATTTT.

This sequence joins TRBV19 and TRBJ2-4; D remains unclear. V lost 3 bases, J lost 9 bases, and 9 bases lay in between. The germline V gene has CDR1 LNHDA and CDR2 SQIVND (reference sequence). The CDR3 covers 12 residues. The CDR3 DNA is TGTGCCAGTAGTATGATTACCGGCATTCAGTACTTC. It codes for CASSMITGIQYF.